The 30 T cell receptor beta chains below were found in one sample sequenced in a study of low-dose radiotherapy and immunotherapy resistance in tumors. The time point denotes: before trial treatment. Both TCRalpha and TCRbeta chains were reverse transcribed with V-gene-specific primers. Both a constant-region primer and a V-primer adapter served to amplify TCRs across roughly 20 PCR cycles. MiXCR, run by TCRdb on the reads, gives a single entry per CDR3 protein. The repertoire holds 70,000 to 90,000 distinct CDR3 sequences, with 15% to 20% as singletons. The starting material was PBMCs, obtained before treatment. The receptors come from a male donor with prostate cancer.

This clonotype was seen at least ten times. This chain uses TRBV6-6 with TRBJ1-1; D is unclear. V lost 8 bases, J lost 0 bases, and 7 bases lay in between. The germline V gene encodes CDR1 MNHNY and CDR2 SVGAGI (reference sequence). The CDR3 sequence is 12 residues long. CDR3 nucleotides: TGTGCCAGCCGCTTTATGAACACTGAAGCTTTCTTT. Its translation is CASRFMNTEAFF.

This clonotype was counted ten times or more. The V and J genes are TRBV4-2 and TRBJ1-2, with a possible D match to TRBD1 (6 bases). Germline-derived CDR1 and CDR2 are LGHNA and YNFKEQ. The CDR3 is made up of 15 amino acids. Trimming left V 4 bases short and J 2 bases short, with 14 bases between. CDR3 residues: CASSREDSMNYGYTF. For the CDR3, the DNA is TGTGCCAGCAGCCGGGAGGACAGTATGAACTATGGCTACACCTTC.

This clonotype was counted between two and nine times. V is TRBV20-1 and J is TRBJ2-7; no reliable D call. Germline V gives CDR1 DFQATT, CDR2 SNEGSKA (reference sequence). Trimming took 5 bases from V and 0 from J, leaving 11 bases between them. The CDR3 extends over 13 amino acids. The CDR3 protein is CSAGSETSYEQYF. Here the CDR3 DNA reads TGCAGTGCTGGTTCGGAGACCTCCTACGAGCAGTACTTC.

This clonotype was counted ten times or more. The chain links TRBV3-1 to TRBJ2-5, with TRBD2 matching over 7 bases. After removal of 3 bases from V and 4 bases from J, the junction contained 8 bases not matched to a gene. The CDR3 is made up of 15 amino acids. Germline V gene data show CDR1 as LGHDT and CDR2 as YNNKEL (reference sequence). CDR3 sequence (DNA): TGTGCCAGCAGCCATGGAGCGGGGCCCCCAGAGACCCAGTACTTC. Its protein is CASSHGAGPPETQYF.

This clonotype has a handful of counts. V gene TRBV15 combines with J gene TRBJ2-7; TRBD1 matches at 8 bases. Unmatched junction bases numbered 5, after V lost 5 bases and J lost 2 bases. Germline CDR1 reads LNHNV; CDR2 reads YYDKDF (reference sequence). CDR3 length: 14 residues. The CDR3 loop reads CATSRDRGPYEQYF. Here the CDR3 DNA reads TGTGCCACCAGCCGCGACAGGGGCCCCTACGAGCAGTACTTC. Using reference TRBV15 and TRBJ2-7 for the parts outside the CDR3, the full variable domain is DAMVIQNPRYQVTQFGKPVTLSCSQTLNHNVMYWYQQKSSQAPKLLFHYYDKDFNNEADTPDNFQSRRPNTSFCFLDIRSPGLGDTAMYLCATSRDRGPYEQYFGPGTRLTVT.

The gene calls are TRBV2 and TRBJ2-7; D is perhaps TRBD1 or TRBD2 (5 bases each). Looked up from germline, CDR1 is SNHLY and CDR2 is FYNNEI. CDR3 length equals 13 residues. Trimming left V 9 bases short and J 6 bases short, with 18 bases between. CDR3 nucleotide sequence: TGTGCCAGTCCGGGACGAGCTCCGGGCGAGCAGTACTTC. Translated, it gives CASPGRAPGEQYF.

This clonotype has just a few counts. V usage is TRBV28 and J usage is TRBJ2-3, with D perhaps matching TRBD2 (5 bases). Trimming left V 3 bases short and J 1 base short, with 8 bases between. CDR3 length equals 14 residues. CDR1 MDHEN and CDR2 SYDVKM come from the germline V gene. The CDR3 reads CASSFLSGTDTQYF. The CDR3 bases are TGTGCCAGCAGTTTCCTTAGCGGCACAGATACGCAGTATTTT.

CDR3 in DNA: TGTGCCAGCAGTGGGGACAGTCGTAACACCATATATTTT. Protein product: CASSGDSRNTIYF. The chain links TRBV2 to TRBJ1-3, with 7 nucleotides matching TRBD1. Trimming cost V 4 bases and J 7 bases; bases outside gene matches: 4. This CDR3 comprises 13 residues. Per germline, CDR1 SNHLY and CDR2 FYNNEI.

In this sample, this clonotype turned up many times. V is TRBV29-1 and J is TRBJ2-1, with TRBD2 identical over 10 bases. V dropped 8 bases and J dropped 5; count of bases not matched to a gene: 9. This CDR3 comprises 14 residues. The germline V gene has CDR1 SQVTM and CDR2 ANQGSEA. In nucleotides, the CDR3 is TGCAGCTCCACCCTAGCGGGGGCTAACAATGAGCAGTTCTTC. Amino acids: CSSTLAGANNEQFF.

This clonotype was detected ten times or more. V and J are TRBV27 and TRBJ2-1, with D hard to call. Germline CDR1 MNHEY, CDR2 SMNVEV (reference sequence). Deletions cut 3 bases from V and 2 bases from J, with 8 bases between. This CDR3 region has 14 residues. The DNA of the CDR3 is TGTGCCAGCAGTTTTTACCGAGCCTACAATGAGCAGTTCTTC. This codes for CASSFYRAYNEQFF.

This clonotype showed up just a few times. The chain employs TRBV9 and TRBJ1-1, with D uncertain. The germline V gene has CDR1 SGDLS and CDR2 YYNGEE. The CDR3 covers 14 residues. V lost 3 bases, J lost 2 bases, and 11 bases lay in between. The CDR3 bases are TGTGCCAGCAGCGCAACCGGGAGAAACACTGAAGCTTTCTTT. Encoded protein: CASSATGRNTEAFF.

Notes on this clonotype: A far larger clone is just one base off, so this is likely a read error. The V gene is TRBV3-1, the J gene TRBJ2-1; 12 bases are a match to TRBD1. Germline values: CDR1 LGHDT, CDR2 YNNKEL (reference sequence). The CDR3 totals 14 residues. The trim removed 4 bases at V and 13 bases at J, leaving 8 bases unmatched. The CDR3 region is CASSPGQGAKTQFF. CDR3 bases: TGTGCCAGCAGCCCGGGACAGGGGGCAAAGACCCAGTTCTTC.

In this sample, this clonotype turned up many times. This chain joins TRBV2 and TRBJ1-5, with TRBD1 identical over 11 bases. V was clipped by 7 bases and J by 6 bases; unmatched bases: 5. The CDR3 has 14 amino acids. The germline V gene encodes CDR1 SNHLY and CDR2 FYNNEI. CDR3 in DNA: TGTGCCAGCAAAGGACAGGGGGCAAGTCAGCCCCAGCATTTT. It encodes CASKGQGASQPQHF.

The gene calls are TRBV18 and TRBJ2-3; D might be TRBD1 (5 bases). There are 17 residues in the CDR3. V gave up 2 bases and J gave up 2 bases, with 17 bases separating them. Germline V lookup: CDR1 KGHSH, CDR2 LQKENI. CDR3 sequence (DNA): TGTGCCAGCTCACCAGCAGGCAGGAGACAGAACACAGATACGCAGTATTTT. Residues: CASSPAGRRQNTDTQYF.

In regard to this clonotype: Because the CDR3's place on the DNA is in doubt, the DNA is left out and the CDR3 is given as listed by TCRdb. The gene calls are TRBV29-1 and TRBJ2-2; the table's D call, TRBD2, has no DNA check behind it. With termini counted, the CDR3 has 16 amino acids. Germline CDR1 reads SQVTM; CDR2 reads ANQGSEA. The CDR3 here is CTPTLLAGLGGELFFF.

This clonotype was picked up many times. This chain joins TRBV7-9 and TRBJ1-2; the D gene is possibly TRBD1 (6 bases). Trimming removed 6 bases at V and 4 bases at J, with 15 bases between. The CDR3 covers 14 residues. Germline assignment: CDR1 SEHNR and CDR2 FQNEAQ (reference sequence). The CDR3 DNA reads as TGTGCCAGCAGTCCTCGTTCCAGGGGCTATGGCTACACCTTC. Translated, it gives CASSPRSRGYGYTF.

This chain joins TRBV4-1 and TRBJ2-1; 7 nucleotides match TRBD1. This CDR3 is built from 15 residues. The germline V gene has CDR1 MGHRA and CDR2 YSYEKL. Trimming removed 3 bases from V and 6 bases from J; junction bases left unmatched: 8. This CDR3 reads CASSQLTGAGNEQFF. Written as DNA, the CDR3 is TGCGCCAGCAGCCAGCTTACAGGGGCTGGCAATGAGCAGTTCTTC.

The V gene is TRBV19, the J gene TRBJ2-3, with D unresolved. CDR3 size: 11 residues. The V end was cut by 4 bases, the J end by 2 bases, with 1 base between. CDR1 and CDR2 from the germline V gene are LNHDA and SQIVND (reference sequence). The CDR3 DNA reads TGTGCCAGTAGTAACACAGATACGCAGTATTTT. It codes for CASSNTDTQYF.

This clonotype has a count of ten or more. The CDR3: CASSLATGNTIYF. For the CDR3, the DNA is TGTGCCAGCAGCTTAGCCACTGGAAACACCATATATTTT. This chain links TRBV7-6 with TRBJ1-3; D gene unclear. The CDR3 runs to 13 residues. The V gene's germline CDR1 is SGHVS and CDR2 FNYEAQ. The ends were cut back, 0 bases at V and 2 bases at J, with 2 bases in the middle.

Of note for this clonotype: A far larger clone is just one base off, so this is likely a read error. The V call is TRBV5-1, the J call TRBJ2-7; perhaps D is TRBD1 or TRBD2 (6 bases each). The CDR3 is 13 amino acids. Germline lookup yields CDR1 SGHRS and CDR2 YFSETQ. Trimming shortened V by 4 bases and J by 7 bases, and 15 bases separated the two germline ends. The CDR3 is CASSGGPGDEQYF. CDR3 nucleotides: TGCGCCAGCAGCGGGGGGCCAGGAGATGAGCAGTACTTC.

With respect to this clonotype: Compared with germline, one end of the junction differs, possibly owing to a read error. The chain recombines TRBV3-1 with TRBJ2-1, with D unclear. In germline, CDR1 is LGHDT, CDR2 YNNKEL (reference sequence). The CDR3 has 12 amino acids. The CDR3 DNA sequence: TGTGCTAGCAGCTCGTCCAATAGGGAGCAGTTCTTC. Translating gives CASSSSNREQFF.

The genes are TRBV5-4 and TRBJ1-3, with D unresolved. Germline CDR1 SGHNT, CDR2 YYREEE (reference sequence). CDR3 size: 15 residues. The ends were cut back, 4 bases at V and 0 bases at J, with 11 bases in the middle. The CDR3 nucleotides are TGTGCCAGCAGCCAAGGACGGAACTCTGGAAACACCATATATTTT. This encodes CASSQGRNSGNTIYF.

This clonotype was seen at least ten times. CDR3 residues: CASSRGTGGSWQFF. The CDR3 coding sequence is TGTGCCAGCAGCCGTGGGACGGGCGGGAGTTGGCAGTTCTTC. This chain uses TRBV21-1 with TRBJ2-1; the listed D gene, TRBD2, was not tested against the DNA. TRBV21-1 constitutes a pseudogene. The CDR3 sequence is 14 residues long.

This clonotype was seen ten or more times. The chain combines TRBV2 with TRBJ2-7, with 9 bases fitting TRBD1. CDR1 and CDR2 (germline): SNHLY, FYNNEI. The CDR3 runs to 14 residues. Unmatched junction bases numbered 4, after V lost 6 bases and J lost 1 base. CDR3 DNA sequence: TGTGCCAGCAGACAGGGGGCTCTTTCCTACGAGCAGTACTTC. This sequence encodes CASRQGALSYEQYF.

This clonotype was counted at least ten times. This chain connects TRBV20-1 to TRBJ2-1; D uncertain. The CDR3 loop spans 11 amino acids. Germline V gene lookup returns CDR1 DFQATT and CDR2 SNEGSKA (reference sequence). V was cut by 1 base and J by 5 bases, with 3 bases left in between. CDR3 sequence: CSARAHNEQFF. In DNA, the CDR3 is TGCAGTGCTAGAGCCCACAATGAGCAGTTCTTC.

This clonotype was picked up many times. As DNA, the CDR3 is TGTGCCAGCAGCTTACAACAGGGTAAATTGCTAGATGGCTACACCTTC. Protein: CASSLQQGKLLDGYTF. This rearrangement joins TRBV7-2 to TRBJ1-2; possible D gene TRBD1, 6 bases. This CDR3 has 16 amino acids. V was cut by 2 bases and J by 6 bases, with 19 bases left in between. CDR1 and CDR2 from the germline V gene are SGHTA and FQGNSA.

This clonotype was seen many times. This rearrangement joins TRBV2 to TRBJ1-1; weak D call: TRBD1 (6 bases). CDR1 and CDR2 from the germline V gene are SNHLY and FYNNEI. The CDR3 runs to 11 residues. The V gene lost 7 bases and the J gene lost 8 bases, with 11 bases spanning the gap. CDR3 DNA: TGTGCCAGCACCTTGAGGGGGGAAGCTTTCTTT. Amino acid sequence: CASTLRGEAFF. The full variable domain, in which reference TRBV2 and TRBJ1-1 provide the parts outside the CDR3, is EPEVTQTPSHQVTQMGQEVILRCVPISNHLYFYWYRQILGQKVEFLVSFYNNEISEKSEIFDDQFSVERPDGSNFTLKIRSTKLEDSAMYFCASTLRGEAFFGQGTRLTVV.

The sample holds many counts of this clonotype. V gene TRBV3-1 combines with J gene TRBJ2-5; 10 bases agree with TRBD2. Unmatched junction bases numbered 9, after V lost 1 base and J lost 4 bases. From germline, CDR1 is LGHDT and CDR2 YNNKEL (reference sequence). This CDR3 region has 17 residues. This CDR3 reads CASSQGASGGRPETQYF. The CDR3 DNA sequence: TGTGCCAGCAGCCAAGGGGCTAGCGGGGGCCGTCCAGAGACCCAGTACTTC.

The table lists this clonotype with many counts. V is TRBV7-2 and J is TRBJ2-1; no firm D call. The CDR3 extends over 12 amino acids. V was shortened by 2 bases and J by 10 bases, with 9 bases between the two germline ends. Germline V lookup: CDR1 SGHTA, CDR2 FQGNSA. Here the CDR3 reads CASSLRSREQFF. The CDR3 DNA is TGTGCCAGCAGCTTACGCAGTCGAGAGCAGTTCTTC.

This clonotype has ten or more counts. The rearrangement links TRBV7-9 to TRBJ1-1; D remains unclear. CDR1 and CDR2 from the germline V gene are SEHNR and FQNEAQ (reference sequence). The V end was cut by 6 bases, the J end by 1 base, with 12 bases between. The CDR3 is made up of 14 amino acids. The CDR3 DNA reads as TGTGCCAGCAGGGCGATGGTTGGGAACACTGAAGCTTTCTTT. Translating it yields CASRAMVGNTEAFF.